A selection of T cell receptor beta chains follows, all from one sample in a study of cytomegalovirus exposure and HLA in healthy donors. The repertoire was sequenced with immunoSEQ multiplex PCR; TCRdb's copy has only in-frame clones and lacks some. The sample consists of 200,000 or so clones, around four fifths of them appearing once. Material: PBMCs. Receptor source: a boy aged 2 to 10 in good health and CMV-seronegative. Each CDR3 is given without its conserved first and last residue.

v_call	j_call	cdr3_length	cdr3_aa
TRBV30	TRBJ1-5	13	AWSHLGGNNQPQH
TRBV6-5	TRBJ2-1	14	ASSYSPSGVNNEQF
TRBV27	TRBJ1-4	12	ASSPRDFKEKLF
TRBV7-9	TRBJ2-5	10	ASSTGRETQY
TRBV5-1	NA	13	ASSSDSGAVYEQY
TRBV6-4	TRBJ1-1	15	ASSDSQRGRVNTEAF
TRBV18	TRBJ2-7	12	ASSPARQDYEQY
TRBV19	TRBJ2-1	14	ASTLTSGGSYNEQF
TRBV2	TRBJ2-1	12	ASSLAVLYNEQF
TRBV18	TRBJ2-7	13	ASSLEAGGPGEQY
TRBV21-1	TRBJ1-5	15	ASSSRTGRFSNQPQH
TRBV19	TRBJ1-5	15	ASSIATGQIPNQPQH
TRBV5-6	TRBJ2-1	14	ASSFLAGGLRYEQF
TRBV12-5	TRBJ2-7	10	ASLRTFDEQY
TRBV7-9	TRBJ2-7	11	ASSLGLSYEQY
TRBV19	TRBJ2-7	12	ASSIGTPSYEQY
TRBV7-2	TRBJ2-7	11	ASSIGTAYEQY
TRBV5-1	TRBJ2-7	12	ASSGSTGLREQY
TRBV7-9	TRBJ1-1	12	ASSPARVATEAF
TRBV7-9	TRBJ1-1	13	SSSIGQGTTTEAF
TRBV7-6	TRBJ2-3	11	ASSPVSADTQY
TRBV6-5	TRBJ1-3	13	ASSYSTGMGNTIY
TRBV5-1	TRBJ1-5	12	ASSLDSPNQPQH
TRBV4-1	TRBJ2-7	11	ASSQAGEAGQY
TRBV2	TRBJ1-3	12	ASSEVDRGNTIY
TRBV4-1	TRBJ2-3	14	ASSQEPGLVTDTQY
TRBV13	TRBJ2-5	11	ASSLGTSETQY
TRBV4-1	TRBJ2-3	14	ASSQTGLAGADTQY
TRBV21-1	TRBJ1-5	13	ASSSQGYSNQPQH
TRBV7-8	TRBJ1-2	13	ASSPRQRKDYGYT
TRBV6-6	TRBJ2-1	13	ASSPGGQAGNEQF
TRBV5-1	TRBJ2-7	12	ASSFIAGAGEQY
TRBV4-2	TRBJ2-5	14	ASSPRTPSAQETQY
TRBV18	TRBJ2-6	15	ASSPRATRAGANVLT
TRBV18	TRBJ2-3	14	ASSPRGGRQDDTQY
TRBV18	TRBJ1-5	11	ASDTGFGQPQH
TRBV7-2	TRBJ1-1	12	ASSFDRSNTEAF
TRBV11-2	TRBJ2-7	12	ASSRGTGAYEQY
TRBV6-4	TRBJ2-7	9	ASSDRGEQY
TRBV27	TRBJ2-7	15	ASSPYTGTADSYEQY
TRBV6-1	NA	10	ASSGGLYEQY
TRBV5-1	TRBJ2-1	15	ASSLEASGSSYNEQF
TRBV7-3	TRBJ1-1	11	ASRPQGTTEAF
TRBV27	TRBJ1-1	10	ASSPQGIEAF
TRBV4-1	NA	13	ASSQAEGGSYEQY
TRBV13	TRBJ2-7	11	ASSSGGIDEQY
TRBV10-2	TRBJ2-1	11	ASSGDSYNEQF
TRBV6-5	TRBJ2-7	11	ASSYSIRGEQY
TRBV6-6	TRBJ1-5	14	ASSYDPRGANQPQH
TRBV28	TRBJ1-5	10	ASSLANRPQH
TRBV6-4	TRBJ1-1	13	ASSVLGGGNTEAF
TRBV7-2	TRBJ1-3	17	ASSLYSARGPFSGNTIY
TRBV6-1	TRBJ1-1	13	ASSEVAPGNTEAF
TRBV6-4	TRBJ1-5	11	ASSQGSGQPQH
TRBV4-1	TRBJ1-3	12	ASSPGASGNTIY
TRBV11-3	TRBJ2-1	10	ASSLTRNEQF
TRBV10-3	TRBJ2-1	12	AISLVGRGNEQF
TRBV21-1	TRBJ1-2	10	ASSTRAQGYT